What follows are 2 T cell receptor beta chains derived from one specimen sequenced in a study of T cells in Graves' hyperthyroidism and ophthalmopathy. Authors of the study amplified TCR beta CDR3 regions from RNA transcripts. The study used the HTBI primer set for a first-round RT-PCR of the TCR CDR3. TCRdb used MiXCR to reprocess the multiplex PCR reads, holding one entry per CDR3 protein. There are 550,000 to 700,000 distinct CDR3 sequences in the sample; around 15% occur only once, and around 4.5% lies in the top ten. The sequencing input was blood. These receptors originate from a woman in her thirties or forties with Graves' ophthalmopathy.

V and J are TRBV27 and TRBJ2-7; no clear D gene. Looked up from germline, CDR1 is MNHEY and CDR2 is SMNVEV (reference sequence). V lost 6 bases and J lost 4, with 13 bases in between. This CDR3 has 13 amino acids. The CDR3 region is CASRRSDGYEQYF. The CDR3 DNA is TGTGCCAGCAGGCGGAGCGACGGTTACGAGCAGTACTTC.

This chain connects TRBV12-3 or TRBV12-4 to TRBJ2-5, with TRBD2 matching 12 bases. V gave up 3 bases and J gave up 2 bases; unmatched junction bases: 7. The CDR3 is made up of 17 amino acids. The CDR3 is CASSLKGTSGLQETQYF. CDR3 DNA sequence: TGTGCCAGCAGTTTGAAAGGGACTAGCGGGTTACAAGAGACCCAGTACTTC.